What follows describes a single T cell receptor beta chain. The data originate from a study of cytomegalovirus exposure and HLA in healthy donors. PCR was performed using 60 Vbeta and 13 Jbeta primers. Profiled with immunoSEQ multiplex PCR; TCRdb holds only in-frame clones, not every one. The sample lists about 150,000 clones; around 75% were seen once. Sequencing was done on a sample of PBMCs. The sequence was obtained from a young woman in good health and CMV-seronegative.

The CDR3, as DNA: TGTGCCAGCAGCCGCTCAAGCCAGGGCGATGAGCAGTTCTTC. Its protein is CASSRSSQGDEQFF. The rearrangement links TRBV7-3 to TRBJ2-1, with TRBD1 as a possible D gene (5 bases). Trimming removed 5 bases from V and 8 bases from J, with 16 bases in between. The CDR3 runs 14 residues. Looked up from germline, CDR1 is SGHTA and CDR2 is FQGTGA.